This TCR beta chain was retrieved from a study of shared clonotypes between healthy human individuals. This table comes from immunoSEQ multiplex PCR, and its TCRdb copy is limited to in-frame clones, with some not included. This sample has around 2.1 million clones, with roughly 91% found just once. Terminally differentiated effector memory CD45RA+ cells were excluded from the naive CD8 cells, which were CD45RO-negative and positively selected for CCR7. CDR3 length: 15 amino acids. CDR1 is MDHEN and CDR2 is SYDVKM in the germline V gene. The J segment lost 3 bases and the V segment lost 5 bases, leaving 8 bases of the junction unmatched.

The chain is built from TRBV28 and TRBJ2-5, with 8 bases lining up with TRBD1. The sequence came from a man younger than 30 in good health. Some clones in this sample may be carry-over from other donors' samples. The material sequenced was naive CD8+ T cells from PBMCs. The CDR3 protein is CASSLTPGQEETQYF. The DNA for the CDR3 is TGTGCCAGCAGTCTCACCCCGGGACAGGAAGAGACCCAGTACTTC.